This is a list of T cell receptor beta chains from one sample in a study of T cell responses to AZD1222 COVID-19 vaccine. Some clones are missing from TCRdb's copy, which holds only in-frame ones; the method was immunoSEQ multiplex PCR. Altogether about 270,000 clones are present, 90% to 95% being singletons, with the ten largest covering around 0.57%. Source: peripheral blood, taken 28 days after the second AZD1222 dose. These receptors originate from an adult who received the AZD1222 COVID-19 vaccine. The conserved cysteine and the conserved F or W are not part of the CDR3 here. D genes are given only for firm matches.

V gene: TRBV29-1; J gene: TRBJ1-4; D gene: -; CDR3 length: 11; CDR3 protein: SVKGLSNEKLF
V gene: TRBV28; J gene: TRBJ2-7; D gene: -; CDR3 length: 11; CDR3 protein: ASSPGGQFEQY
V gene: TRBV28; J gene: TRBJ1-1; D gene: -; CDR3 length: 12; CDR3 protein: ASSLRATRTEAF
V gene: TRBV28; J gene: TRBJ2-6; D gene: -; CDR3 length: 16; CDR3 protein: ASSTPYGASSGANVLT
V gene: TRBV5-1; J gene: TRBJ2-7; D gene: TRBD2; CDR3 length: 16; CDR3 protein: ASSYKTGTSGASHEQY
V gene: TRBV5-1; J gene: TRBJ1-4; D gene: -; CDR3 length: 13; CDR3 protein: ASREAGAVPPKLF
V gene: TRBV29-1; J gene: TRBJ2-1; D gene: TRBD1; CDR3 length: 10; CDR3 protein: SARTGLNEQF
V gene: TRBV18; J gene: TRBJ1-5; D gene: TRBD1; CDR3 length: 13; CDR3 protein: ASSLTGGVNQPQH
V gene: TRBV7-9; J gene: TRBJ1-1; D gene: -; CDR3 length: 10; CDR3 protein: ASSLARGWIF
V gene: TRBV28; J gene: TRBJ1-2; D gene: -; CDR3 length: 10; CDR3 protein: ASGGSIGGYT
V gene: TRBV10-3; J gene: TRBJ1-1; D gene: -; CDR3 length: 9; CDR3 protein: AISESDVAF
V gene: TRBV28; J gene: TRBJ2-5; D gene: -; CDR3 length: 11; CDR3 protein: ASTSPGRETQY
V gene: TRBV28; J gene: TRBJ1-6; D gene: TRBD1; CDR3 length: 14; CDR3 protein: ASSSPVGTGLSPLH
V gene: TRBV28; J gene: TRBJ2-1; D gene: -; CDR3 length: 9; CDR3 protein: ASTRAGEQF
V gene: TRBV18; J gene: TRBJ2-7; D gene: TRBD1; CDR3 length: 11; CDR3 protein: ASAGQGVYEQY
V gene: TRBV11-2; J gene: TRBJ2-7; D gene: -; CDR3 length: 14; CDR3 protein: ASSYLVPDSGNEQY
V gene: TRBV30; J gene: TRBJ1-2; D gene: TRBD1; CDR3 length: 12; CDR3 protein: AWRPGTADYGYT
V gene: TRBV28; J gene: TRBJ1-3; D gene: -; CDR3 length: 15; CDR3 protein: ASSLTGRDGSGNTIY
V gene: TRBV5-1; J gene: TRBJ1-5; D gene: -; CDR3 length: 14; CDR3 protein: ASSLGGAGGNQPQH
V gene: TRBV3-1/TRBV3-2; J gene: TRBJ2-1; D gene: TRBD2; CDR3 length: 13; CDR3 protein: ASSQARLAGVEQF
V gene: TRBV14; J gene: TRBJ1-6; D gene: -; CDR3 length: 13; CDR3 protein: ASSQEVAGLSPLH
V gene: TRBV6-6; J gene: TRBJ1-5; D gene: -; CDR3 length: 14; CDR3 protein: ASSYDPNSSNQPQH
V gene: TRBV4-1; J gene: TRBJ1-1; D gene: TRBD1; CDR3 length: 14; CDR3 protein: ASSQGGQGVSTEAF
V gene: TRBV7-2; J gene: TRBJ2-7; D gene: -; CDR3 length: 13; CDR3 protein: ASSLGAGGAYEQY